A single sample is the source of the 30 T cell receptor beta chains below, sequenced in a study of monozygotic twins with inflammatory bowel disease. From its re-call of the 5' RACE reads, TCRdb lists each CDR3 protein once, without DNA. The table lists around 450,000 distinct CDR3 sequences. The sample was blood. The receptors here all came from a human donor with ulcerative colitis or Crohn's disease, or a healthy co-twin of an affected twin (not recorded which).

The chain links TRBV7-9 to TRBJ1-1; the D gene TCRdb calls, TRBD1, cannot be checked with no DNA. The CDR3 totals 14 residues. Germline V gives CDR1 SEHNR, CDR2 FQNEAQ (reference sequence). CDR3: CASSSPAGSTEAFF.

The chain recombines TRBV5-1 with TRBJ2-3; TCRdb proposes TRBD2, but this gene call is untestable without DNA. The CDR3 spans 15 residues. The V gene's germline CDR1 is SGHRS and CDR2 YFSETQ. CDR3 sequence: CASSPRTSFTDTQYF.

The chain recombines TRBV10-3 with TRBJ2-5; the D call from TCRdb, TRBD1, cannot be confirmed without DNA. Germline V gene data show CDR1 as ENHRY and CDR2 as SYGVKD. The CDR3 is 12 amino acids. The CDR3 spells CAISEEQGTQYF.

This chain uses TRBV11-2 with TRBJ2-1; TCRdb calls TRBD1, which cannot be checked without DNA. Per the germline V gene, CDR1 is SGHAT and CDR2 is FQNNGV. The CDR3 length is 19 residues. CDR3 in amino acids: CASSLVPAVPDGTSYEQFF.

This chain joins TRBV5-5 and TRBJ1-1; there is no DNA to check the TCRdb D call of TRBD1. The CDR3 is made up of 16 amino acids. Germline assignment: CDR1 SGHKS and CDR2 YYEKEE (reference sequence). The CDR3 here is CASSFGQGASYTEAFF.

The chain joins TRBV20-1 to TRBJ2-7; no DNA is available, so the TRBD2 call from TCRdb remains unchecked. The CDR3 has 15 residues. Germline V lookup: CDR1 DFQATT, CDR2 SNEGSKA (reference sequence). The CDR3 loop reads CSARDLGLAAYEQYF.

V and J are TRBV12-3 or TRBV12-4 and TRBJ2-1; the D gene TCRdb calls, TRBD1, cannot be checked with no DNA. CDR3 length: 13 amino acids. The CDR3 is CASSRTDYNEQFF.

The rearrangement links TRBV5-6 to TRBJ2-1; without DNA, the TCRdb call of TRBD1 cannot be checked. CDR1 SGHDT and CDR2 YYEEEE come from the germline V gene. CDR3 length equals 12 residues. The CDR3 is CASSGIDSQTFF.

The chain couples TRBV7-6 to TRBJ1-4; TCRdb reports TRBD1, a call that lacks DNA to check it against. CDR1 SGHVS and CDR2 FNYEAQ come from the germline V gene. The CDR3 spans 16 residues. CDR3 sequence reads: CASSYRGDRSGEKLFF.

The rearrangement links TRBV7-8 to TRBJ1-2. The germline V gene has CDR1 SGHVS and CDR2 FQNEAQ. This CDR3 has 15 amino acids. The CDR3 sequence is CASSVDRLANYGYTF.

The rearrangement joins TRBV29-1 to TRBJ1-2; absent DNA, TCRdb's TRBD1 call cannot be checked. The length of the CDR3 is 14 residues. CDR1 and CDR2 from the germline V gene are SQVTM and ANQGSEA. CDR3 amino acids: CSVEELGRPNGYTF.

V and J are TRBV29-1 and TRBJ2-5; without DNA, the TCRdb call of TRBD1 cannot be checked. Germline CDR1 is SQVTM and CDR2 is ANQGSEA. The CDR3 runs 13 residues. CDR3 sequence reads: CSVEQGARETQYF.

The V call is TRBV19, the J call TRBJ1-2; TCRdb selects TRBD1, and the lack of DNA leaves this call unchecked. Germline CDR1 LNHDA, CDR2 SQIVND (reference sequence). The CDR3 consists of 13 residues. The CDR3 loop reads CASSTTGVPGYTF.

The chain combines TRBV6-6 with TRBJ2-2; the D call from TCRdb, TRBD1, cannot be confirmed without DNA. The CDR3 sequence is 14 residues long. Germline CDR1 reads MNHNY; CDR2 reads SVGAGI (reference sequence). This chain's CDR3 is CASSPDRAPGELFF.

The rearrangement uses TRBV4-2 and TRBJ2-5; without DNA, the TCRdb call of TRBD2 cannot be checked. From germline, CDR1 is LGHNA and CDR2 YNFKEQ. This CDR3 comprises 16 residues. CDR3 amino acids: CASSQGTSGQQETQYF.

V is TRBV5-1 and J is TRBJ2-1. Germline V gives CDR1 SGHRS, CDR2 YFSETQ. The CDR3 has 14 amino acids. The CDR3 loop is CASSLGRSDDEQFF.

The chain uses TRBV18 and TRBJ2-6; there is no DNA to check the TCRdb D call of TRBD1. Germline V lookup: CDR1 KGHSH, CDR2 LQKENI. This CDR3 is 16 amino acids long. The CDR3 region is CASSPVTGAGANVLTF.

The chain employs TRBV5-1 and TRBJ2-7. Looked up from germline, CDR1 is SGHRS and CDR2 is YFSETQ. There are 15 residues in the CDR3. Here the CDR3 reads CASSLANSPPYEQYF.

The chain links TRBV11-1 to TRBJ2-1; the D call of TRBD1 rests on TCRdb alone, since no DNA is present to check it. Looked up from germline, CDR1 is SGHAT and CDR2 is FQDESV (reference sequence). This CDR3 region has 15 residues. CDR3 protein: CASSSRTGSYNEQFF.

This chain connects TRBV5-1 to TRBJ1-6; the D gene TCRdb calls, TRBD1, cannot be checked with no DNA. The CDR3 sequence is 19 residues long. CDR1 and CDR2 (germline): SGHRS, YFSETQ. This CDR3 is CASSLTGPTLSTYNSPLHF.

The chain recombines TRBV7-3 with TRBJ2-3; TCRdb lists TRBD1, though no DNA is available to test this call. Germline assignment: CDR1 SGHTA and CDR2 FQGTGA. This CDR3 contains 17 residues. CDR3 residues: CASSLSASNPPADTQYF. Drawing the rest from reference TRBV7-3 and TRBJ2-3, the complete variable domain is GAGVSQTPSNKVTEKGKYVELRCDPISGHTALYWYRQSLGQGPEFLIYFQGTGAADDSGLPNDRFFAVRPEGSVSTLKIQRTERGDSAVYLCASSLSASNPPADTQYFGPGTRLTVL.

The chain combines TRBV20-1 with TRBJ2-7; TCRdb returns TRBD1, unconfirmable since there is no DNA. The length of the CDR3 is 15 residues. The germline CDR1 and CDR2 sequences are DFQATT and SNEGSKA (reference sequence). The CDR3 is CSADRDRGSSYEQYF.

This chain joins TRBV5-1 and TRBJ2-3; the D call of TRBD1 rests on TCRdb alone, since no DNA is present to check it. From germline, CDR1 is SGHRS and CDR2 YFSETQ. This CDR3 is built from 14 residues. CDR3 protein: CASSLGQGDRTQYF.

The V and J genes are TRBV5-1 and TRBJ2-5; TCRdb's D call, TRBD1, is unchecked because there is no DNA. CDR1 and CDR2 from the germline V gene are SGHRS and YFSETQ. The CDR3 totals 15 residues. The CDR3 sequence is CASSFSAGVMETQYF.

CDR3 sequence reads: CASSIQGQDYGYTF. The chain carries TRBV12-3 or TRBV12-4 and TRBJ1-2; TCRdb's assignment of TRBD1 cannot be checked, as there is no DNA. The CDR3 is 14 residues long.

The rearrangement links TRBV4-2 to TRBJ1-1; no DNA is available, so the TRBD1 call from TCRdb remains unchecked. Per germline, CDR1 LGHNA and CDR2 YNFKEQ. The CDR3 runs to 16 residues. CDR3 residues: CASSQTGQGFYTEAFF.

V gene TRBV12-3 or TRBV12-4 combines with J gene TRBJ1-2; TCRdb indicates TRBD1, and absent DNA this call remains unverified. The CDR3 loop spans 15 amino acids. CDR3 residues: CASSPENQGRRGYTF.

V usage is TRBV27 and J usage is TRBJ2-1; TCRdb's D call of TRBD2 is untestable without DNA. CDR3 length: 15 amino acids. Germline assignment: CDR1 MNHEY and CDR2 SMNVEV (reference sequence). CDR3 in amino acids: CASTLSSGGIHEQFF.

V usage is TRBV12-3 or TRBV12-4 and J usage is TRBJ2-2; TCRdb's assignment of TRBD2 cannot be checked, as there is no DNA. The CDR3 is 17 amino acids. CDR3 protein: CASTSPRLTRGTGELFF.

The chain links TRBV5-1 to TRBJ2-7. The CDR3 has 15 residues. CDR1 SGHRS and CDR2 YFSETQ come from the germline V gene. The CDR3 region is CASSVQLGDSYEQYF. Drawing the rest from reference TRBV5-1 and TRBJ2-7, the complete variable domain is KAGVTQTPRYLIKTRGQQVTLSCSPISGHRSVSWYQQTPGQGLQFLFEYFSETQRNKGNFPGRFSGRQFSNSRSEMNVSTLELGDSALYLCASSVQLGDSYEQYFGPGTRLTVT.